This T cell receptor beta chain was documented in a study of technical replicates of blood from a handful of donors. The CDR3 loop spans 17 amino acids. The V end was cut by 1 base, the J end by 6 bases, with 22 bases between. From germline, CDR1 is MGHRA and CDR2 YSYEKL. Here immunoSEQ multiplex PCR was the method, and the copy in TCRdb shows in-frame clones only, minus some. The top ten hold roughly 0.21% of the sample, which has about 100,000 clones, nearly 96% seen once. The receptor's source is a human donor in good health. Source material: T cells isolated from PBMCs. This chain links TRBV4-1 with TRBJ2-7; tentative D call: TRBD2 (6 bases). This CDR3 is CASSQVSANGRAVEQYF. Written as DNA, the CDR3 is TGCGCCAGCAGCCAAGTATCTGCAAACGGGAGAGCCGTCGAGCAGTACTTC.